This record concerns one TCR beta chain sequence. The antigen remains unidentified. Germline CDR1 and CDR2: KGHSH and LQKENI. This CDR3 is built from 15 residues. V lost 1 base to trimming and J lost 3 bases, with 10 bases between them. TCRdb's copy holds only in-frame clones and misses some; the assay was immunoSEQ multiplex PCR. The profile shows about 83,000 clones, over 80% of them singletons. The data were taken from a study of ipilimumab plus nivolumab after autologous stem cell transplantation. Whole-study context: Patients received a median of about five ipilimumab and about 8 nivolumab doses.

General study points: TCR repertoire, Treg phenotype and gut microbiota reportedly support more study of this approach.

Checkpoint therapy with ipilimumab 1 mg/kg began 14 to 28 days after transplant. Patients received nivolumab 3 mg/kg at weeks 1, 4, 7, 10, then fortnightly to week 26. This sequence was found in a male donor with diffuse large B-cell lymphoma. The sequenced sample was PBMCs, obtained in a trial of ipilimumab plus nivolumab as post-transplant consolidation. This chain links TRBV18 with TRBJ2-1; weak D call: TRBD1 (6 bases). The CDR3 DNA is TGTGCCAGCTCACCACAAGAACAGGGCTACAATGAGCAGTTCTTC. It yields the protein CASSPQEQGYNEQFF.